This TCR beta chain was found in a study of cytomegalovirus exposure and HLA in healthy donors. This clone has a single count. Germline V lookup: CDR1 SGDLS, CDR2 YYNGEE. The CDR3 consists of 12 residues. Trimming removed 3 bases at V and 6 bases at J, with 8 bases between. Vbeta (60) and Jbeta (13) primers were used in the PCR. The assay was immunoSEQ multiplex PCR, and TCRdb's table has in-frame clones only and misses some. This sample has over 100,000 clones, with 76% found just once. The sequence was collected from a woman aged 45-65 years in good health and CMV-seropositive. The material sequenced was PBMCs. This chain connects TRBV9 to TRBJ2-3, with D perhaps matching TRBD2 (5 bases). CDR3 in amino acids: CASSAAADTQYF. The DNA for the CDR3 is TGTGCCAGCAGCGCAGCGGCGGATACGCAGTATTTT.